This T cell receptor beta chain was identified in a study of blood T cell repertoires in COVID-19. Study context: Cohort 3 recovery required two negative PCRs, clearance, or symptom resolution. T cells, B-cell-depleted T cells, or PBMCs provided the cDNA or gDNA that served as material.

How the authors handled the data: Researchers report that nucleated cell counts were estimated from reference gene primer amplification. Method: immunoSEQ multiplex PCR; TCRdb's copy keeps in-frame clones and lacks some. D and trimming were read from the DNA, whereas the V and J calls and clone size are those reported in that table. The sample has 200,000 to 250,000 clones, about 86% seen once; the top ten hold 3% to 3.5%. CDR3 length: 11 amino acids. Trimming removed 8 bases from V and 5 bases from J; junction bases left unmatched: 4. From germline, CDR1 is GTSNPN and CDR2 SVGIG (reference sequence). Participants' own reports of clinical history determined their cohort assignment.

The sample taken for sequencing was PBMCs or T cells enriched from blood (not recorded which). The rearrangement uses TRBV30 and TRBJ2-5, with TRBD1 matching over 8 bases. The receptor was derived from a woman in her fifties or sixties in a cohort exposed to, infected with or recovered from COVID-19 (not recorded which). The CDR3 DNA follows: TGTGCCGGACAGGGAGCCGAGACCCAGTACTTC. Translation: CAGQGAETQYF.